What follows is one T cell receptor (beta chain) and its context. What it binds is unknown. Data came from immunoSEQ multiplex PCR; TCRdb stores just in-frame clones and leaves some out. The data show tens of thousands of clones, approximately 87% seen once. Baseline was the first blood sampling point, followed by cycle 4 day 1 and cycle 7 day 1. The sample originates from a study of OX40 agonist ivuxolimab in advanced cancers. Across the whole study: The patients got ivuxolimab, which is an agonistic anti-OX40 (CD134) antibody. In three patients, partial responses were observed, one with hepatocellular carcinoma and two with cutaneous melanoma.

Germline CDR1 SNHLY, CDR2 FYNNEI. The CDR3 is 11 residues long. V was trimmed by 5 bases and J by 8 bases, leaving 7 bases between them. Broader study findings: Among expanded peripheral T cells, antigen specificity went undetermined.

The source is an adult with an advanced solid tumor such as melanoma, head and neck, liver or kidney cancer. This sequence joins TRBV2 and TRBJ2-4; no definite D call. The source material was CD4+ or CD8+ T cells sorted from blood, sampled in a trial of the OX40 agonist ivuxolimab. DNA of the CDR3: TGTGCCAGCAGTTGGGCGGACATTCAGTACTTC. Protein sequence: CASSWADIQYF.